This T cell receptor (beta chain) emerged from a study of cytomegalovirus exposure and HLA in healthy donors. Healthy individuals who donated bone marrow served as the donors. This clone has just one count. As yet, its antigen is unknown. Overall study findings and caveats: Later analysis showed most CMV-associated TCR beta chains appearing HLA-restricted. Cytomegalovirus association was assigned to about 180 TCR beta chains. Earlier analysis looked at TCR beta V segments, and most were productive about 90% or about 30% of the time.

The PCR ran on 60 Vbeta and 13 Jbeta primers. Method: immunoSEQ multiplex PCR; TCRdb's copy keeps in-frame clones and lacks some. The data show about 82,000 clones, with 9.5% to 13% seen just once and around 25% held by the top ten. This receptor was taken from a man aged 60 to 69 in good health and CMV-seropositive. Input material: PBMCs.

CDR3 nucleotides: TGTGCCAGCAGCCTAGGACAGGCGTTGAACTATGGCTACACCTTC. Amino acid sequence: CASSLGQALNYGYTF. The rearrangement uses TRBV11-2 and TRBJ1-2; TRBD1 matches 7 bases. Germline assignment: CDR1 SGHAT and CDR2 FQNNGV. Trimming removed 5 bases from V and 2 bases from J; junction bases left unmatched: 8. This CDR3 spans 15 amino acids. The full variable domain, rest sourced from reference TRBV11-2 and TRBJ1-2, is EAGVAQSPRYKIIEKRQSVAFWCNPISGHATLYWYQQILGQGPKLLIQFQNNGVVDDSQLPKDRFSAERLKGVDSTLKIQPAKLEDSAVYLCASSLGQALNYGYTFGSGTRLTVV.